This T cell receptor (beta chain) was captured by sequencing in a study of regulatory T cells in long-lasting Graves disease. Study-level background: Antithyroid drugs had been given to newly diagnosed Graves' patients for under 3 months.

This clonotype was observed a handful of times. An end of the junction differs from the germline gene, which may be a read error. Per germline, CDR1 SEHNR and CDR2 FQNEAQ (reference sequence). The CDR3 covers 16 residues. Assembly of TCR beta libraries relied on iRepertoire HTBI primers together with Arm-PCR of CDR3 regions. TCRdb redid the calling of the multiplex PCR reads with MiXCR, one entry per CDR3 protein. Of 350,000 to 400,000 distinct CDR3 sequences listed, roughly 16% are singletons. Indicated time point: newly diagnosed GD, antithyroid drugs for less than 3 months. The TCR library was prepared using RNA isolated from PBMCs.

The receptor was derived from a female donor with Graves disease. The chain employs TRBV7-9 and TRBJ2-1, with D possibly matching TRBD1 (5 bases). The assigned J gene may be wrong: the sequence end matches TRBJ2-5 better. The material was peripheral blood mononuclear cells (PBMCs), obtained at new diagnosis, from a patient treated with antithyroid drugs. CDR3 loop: CVSSRRRGQGQETQYF. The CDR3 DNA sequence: TGTGTCAGCAGCCGCCGAAGGGGTCAAGGGCAAGAGACCCAGTACTTC.